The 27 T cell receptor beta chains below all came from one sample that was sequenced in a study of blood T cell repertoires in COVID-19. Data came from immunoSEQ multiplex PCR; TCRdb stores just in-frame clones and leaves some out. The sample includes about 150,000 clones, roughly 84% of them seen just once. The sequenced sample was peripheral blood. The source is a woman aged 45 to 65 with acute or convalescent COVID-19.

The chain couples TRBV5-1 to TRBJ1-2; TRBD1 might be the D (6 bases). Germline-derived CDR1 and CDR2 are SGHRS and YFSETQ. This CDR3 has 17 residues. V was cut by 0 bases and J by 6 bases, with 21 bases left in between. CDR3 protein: CASSLGGSAGRGHGYTF. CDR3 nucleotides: TGCGCCAGCAGCTTGGGTGGGAGCGCTGGCAGGGGTCATGGCTACACCTTC.

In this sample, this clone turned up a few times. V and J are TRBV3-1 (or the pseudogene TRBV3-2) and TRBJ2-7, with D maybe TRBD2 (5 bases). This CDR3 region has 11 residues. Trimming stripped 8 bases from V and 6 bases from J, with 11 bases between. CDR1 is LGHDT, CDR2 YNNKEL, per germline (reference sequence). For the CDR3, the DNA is TGTGCCAGCGGACTGACAAGCGAGCAGTACTTC. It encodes CASGLTSEQYF.

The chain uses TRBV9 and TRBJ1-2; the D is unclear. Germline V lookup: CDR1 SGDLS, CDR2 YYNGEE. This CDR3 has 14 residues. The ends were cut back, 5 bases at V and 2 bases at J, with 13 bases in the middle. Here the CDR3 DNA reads TGTGCCAGCAGGCCTCTGGGCAGCAACTATGGCTACACCTTC. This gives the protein CASRPLGSNYGYTF.

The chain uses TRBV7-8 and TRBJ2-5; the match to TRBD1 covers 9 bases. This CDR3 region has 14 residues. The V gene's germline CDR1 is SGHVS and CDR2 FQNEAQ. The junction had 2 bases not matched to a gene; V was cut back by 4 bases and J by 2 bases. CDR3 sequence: CASSSGQGQETQYF. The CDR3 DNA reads TGTGCCAGCAGCTCCGGACAGGGGCAAGAGACCCAGTACTTC.

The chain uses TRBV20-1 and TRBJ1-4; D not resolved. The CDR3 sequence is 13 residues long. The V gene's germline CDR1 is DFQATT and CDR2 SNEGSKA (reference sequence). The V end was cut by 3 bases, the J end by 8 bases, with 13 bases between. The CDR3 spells CSASDGMLEKLFF. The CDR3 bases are TGCAGTGCTAGTGACGGGATGCTGGAAAAACTGTTTTTT.

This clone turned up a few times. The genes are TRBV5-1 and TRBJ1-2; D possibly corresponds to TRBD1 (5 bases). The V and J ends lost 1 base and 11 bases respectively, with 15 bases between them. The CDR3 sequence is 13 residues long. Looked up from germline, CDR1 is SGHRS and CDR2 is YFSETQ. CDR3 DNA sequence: TGCGCCAGCAGCTTGAAAATTGACAGCCCATACACCTTC. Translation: CASSLKIDSPYTF.

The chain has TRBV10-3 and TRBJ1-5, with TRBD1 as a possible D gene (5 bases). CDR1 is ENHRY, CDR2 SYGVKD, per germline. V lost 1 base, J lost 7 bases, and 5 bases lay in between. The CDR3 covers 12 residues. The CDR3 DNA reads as TGTGCCATCAGTGAGTACAGGCAGCCCCAGCATTTT. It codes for CAISEYRQPQHF.

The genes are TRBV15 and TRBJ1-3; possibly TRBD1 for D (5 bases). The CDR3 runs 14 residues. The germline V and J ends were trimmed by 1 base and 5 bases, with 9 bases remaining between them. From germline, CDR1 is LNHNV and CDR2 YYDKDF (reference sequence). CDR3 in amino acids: CATSRGDRRNTIYF. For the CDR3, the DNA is TGTGCCACCAGCAGAGGCGACAGACGAAACACCATATATTTT.

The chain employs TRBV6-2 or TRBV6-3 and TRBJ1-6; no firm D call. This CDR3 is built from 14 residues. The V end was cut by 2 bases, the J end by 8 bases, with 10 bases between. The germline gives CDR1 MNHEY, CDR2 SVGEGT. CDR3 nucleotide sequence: TGTGCCAGCAGTTACCCATACCCGGATTCACCCCTCCACTTT. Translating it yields CASSYPYPDSPLHF.

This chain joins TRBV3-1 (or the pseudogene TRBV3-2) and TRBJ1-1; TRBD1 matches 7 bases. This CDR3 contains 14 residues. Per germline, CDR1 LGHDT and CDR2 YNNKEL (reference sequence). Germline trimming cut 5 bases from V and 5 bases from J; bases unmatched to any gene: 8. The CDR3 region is CASSEVTGWTEAFF. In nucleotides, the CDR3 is TGTGCCAGCAGCGAGGTGACAGGGTGGACTGAAGCTTTCTTT.

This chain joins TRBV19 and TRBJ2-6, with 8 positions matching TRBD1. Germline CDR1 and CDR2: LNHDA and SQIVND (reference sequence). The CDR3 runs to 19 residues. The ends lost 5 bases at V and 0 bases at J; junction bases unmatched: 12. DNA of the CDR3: TGTGCCAGTAGTCCGCCCCCAGGCAGGGGGCCCTCTGGGGCCAACGTCCTGACTTTC. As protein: CASSPPPGRGPSGANVLTF.

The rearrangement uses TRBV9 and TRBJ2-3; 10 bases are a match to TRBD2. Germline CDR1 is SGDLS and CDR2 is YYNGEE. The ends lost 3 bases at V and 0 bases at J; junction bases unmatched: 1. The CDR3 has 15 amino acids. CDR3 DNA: TGTGCCAGCAGCGAACTAGCGGGGAGCACAGATACGCAGTATTTT. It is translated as CASSELAGSTDTQYF.

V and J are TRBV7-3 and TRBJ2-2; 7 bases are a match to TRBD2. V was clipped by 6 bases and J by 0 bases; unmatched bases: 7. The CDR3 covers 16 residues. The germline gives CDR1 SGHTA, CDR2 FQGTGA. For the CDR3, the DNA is TGTGCCAGCAGTCCTCCGGGACTAACGAACACCGGGGAGCTGTTTTTT. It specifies CASSPPGLTNTGELFF.

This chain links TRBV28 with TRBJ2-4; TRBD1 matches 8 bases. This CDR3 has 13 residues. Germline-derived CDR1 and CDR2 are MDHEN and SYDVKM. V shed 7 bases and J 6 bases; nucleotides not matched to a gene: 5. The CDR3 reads CASMQGASNIQYF. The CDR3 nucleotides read TGTGCCAGCATGCAGGGGGCCTCAAACATTCAGTACTTC. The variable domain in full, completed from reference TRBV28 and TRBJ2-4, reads DVKVTQSSRYLVKRTGEKVFLECVQDMDHENMFWYRQDPGLGLRLIYFSYDVKMKEKGDIPEGYSVSREKKERFSLILESASTNQTSMYLCASMQGASNIQYFGAGTRLSVL.

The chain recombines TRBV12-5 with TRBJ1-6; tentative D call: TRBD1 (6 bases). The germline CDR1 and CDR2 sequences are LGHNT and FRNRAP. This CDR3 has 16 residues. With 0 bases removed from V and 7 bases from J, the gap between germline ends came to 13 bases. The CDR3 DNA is TGTGCTAGTGGTTTGGTACCGGGACACCGAAATTCACCCCTCCACTTT. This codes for CASGLVPGHRNSPLHF.

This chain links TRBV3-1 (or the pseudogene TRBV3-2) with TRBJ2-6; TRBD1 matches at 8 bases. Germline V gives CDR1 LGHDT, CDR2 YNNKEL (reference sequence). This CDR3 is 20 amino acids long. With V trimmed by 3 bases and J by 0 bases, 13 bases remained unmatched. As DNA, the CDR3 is TGTGCCAGCAGCCATAAAGCCCGGACAGGGACCCTCTCTGGGGCCAACGTCCTGACTTTC. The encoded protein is CASSHKARTGTLSGANVLTF.

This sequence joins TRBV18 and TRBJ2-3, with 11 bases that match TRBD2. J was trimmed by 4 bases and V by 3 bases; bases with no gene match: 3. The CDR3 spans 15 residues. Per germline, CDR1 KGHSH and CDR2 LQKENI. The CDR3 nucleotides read TGTGCCAGCTCACCTACTAGCGGGAGTTCAGATACGCAGTATTTT. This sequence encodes CASSPTSGSSDTQYF.

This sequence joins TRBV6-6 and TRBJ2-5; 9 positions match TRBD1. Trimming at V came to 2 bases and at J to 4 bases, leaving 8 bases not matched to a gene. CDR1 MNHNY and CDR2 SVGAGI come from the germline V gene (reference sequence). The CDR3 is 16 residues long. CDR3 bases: TGTGCCAGCAGTTACAGAACGGGACAGGGTGGAGAGACCCAGTACTTC. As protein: CASSYRTGQGGETQYF.

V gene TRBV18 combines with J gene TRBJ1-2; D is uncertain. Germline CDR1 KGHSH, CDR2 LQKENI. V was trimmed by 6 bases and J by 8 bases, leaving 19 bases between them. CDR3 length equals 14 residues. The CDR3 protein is CASSRIREQPGYTF. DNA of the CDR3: TGTGCCAGCTCCCGCATTCGGGAGCAGCCCGGCTACACCTTC.

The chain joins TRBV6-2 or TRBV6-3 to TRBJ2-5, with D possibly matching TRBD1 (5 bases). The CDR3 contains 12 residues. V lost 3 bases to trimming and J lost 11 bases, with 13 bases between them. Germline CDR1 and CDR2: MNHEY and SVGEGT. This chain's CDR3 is CASSYSQGRQYF. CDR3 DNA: TGTGCCAGCAGTTATTCCCAGGGTAGGCAGTACTTC.

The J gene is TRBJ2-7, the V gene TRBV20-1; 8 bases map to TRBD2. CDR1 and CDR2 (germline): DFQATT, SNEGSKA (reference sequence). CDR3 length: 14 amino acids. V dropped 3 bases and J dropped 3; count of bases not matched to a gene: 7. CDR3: CSASLTGGDYEQYF. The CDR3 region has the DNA TGCAGTGCTAGTCTTACGGGGGGGGACTACGAGCAGTACTTC.

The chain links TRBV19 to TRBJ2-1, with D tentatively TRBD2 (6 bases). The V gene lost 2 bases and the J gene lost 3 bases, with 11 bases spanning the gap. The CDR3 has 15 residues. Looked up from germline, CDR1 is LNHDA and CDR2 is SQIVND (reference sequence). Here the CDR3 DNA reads TGTGCCAGTAGTATATTAGCGGATCTCTACAATGAGCAGTTCTTC. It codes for CASSILADLYNEQFF.

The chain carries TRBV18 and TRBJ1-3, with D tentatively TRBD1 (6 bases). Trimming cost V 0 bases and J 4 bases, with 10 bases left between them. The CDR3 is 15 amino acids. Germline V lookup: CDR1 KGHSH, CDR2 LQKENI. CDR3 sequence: CASSPPNRVGNTIYF. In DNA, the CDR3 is TGTGCCAGCTCACCACCGAACAGGGTGGGAAACACCATATATTTT.

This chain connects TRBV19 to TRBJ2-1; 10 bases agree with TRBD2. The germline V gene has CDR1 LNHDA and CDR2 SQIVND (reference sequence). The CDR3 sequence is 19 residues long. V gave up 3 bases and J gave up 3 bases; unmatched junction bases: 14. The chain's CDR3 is CASSMSGRVASGGYNEQFF. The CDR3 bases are TGTGCCAGTAGTATGTCAGGGCGTGTGGCTAGCGGGGGCTACAATGAGCAGTTCTTC.

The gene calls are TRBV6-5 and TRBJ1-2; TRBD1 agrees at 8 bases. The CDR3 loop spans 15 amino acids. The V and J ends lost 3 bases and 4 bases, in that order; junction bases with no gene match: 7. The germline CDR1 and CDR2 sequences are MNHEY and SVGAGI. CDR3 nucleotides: TGTGCCAGCAGTTATCGCGACAGGGGTAGCTATGGCTACACCTTC. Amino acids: CASSYRDRGSYGYTF.

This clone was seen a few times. DNA for the CDR3: TGTGCCAGCAGCGAAAGGGGGCTCGCCTTCTATGGCTACACCTTC. Translating it yields CASSERGLAFYGYTF. The rearrangement uses TRBV2 and TRBJ1-2, with 7 bases aligning to TRBD1. The CDR3 consists of 15 residues. Germline lookup yields CDR1 SNHLY and CDR2 FYNNEI. The ends lost 6 bases at V and 4 bases at J; junction bases unmatched: 11.

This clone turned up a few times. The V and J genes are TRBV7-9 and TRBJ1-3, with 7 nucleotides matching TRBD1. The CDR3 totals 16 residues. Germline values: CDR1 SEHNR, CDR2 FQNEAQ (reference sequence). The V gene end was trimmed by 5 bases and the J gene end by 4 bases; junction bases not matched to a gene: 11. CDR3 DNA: TGTGCCAGCAGCAGGAACCGGGACAGAAAAGGAAACACCATATATTTT. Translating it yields CASSRNRDRKGNTIYF. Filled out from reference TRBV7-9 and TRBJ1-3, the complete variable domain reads DTGVSQNPRHKITKRGQNVTFRCDPISEHNRLYWYRQTLGQGPEFLTYFQNEAQLEKSRLLSDRFSAERPKGSFSTLEIQRTEQGDSAMYLCASSRNRDRKGNTIYFGEGSWLTVV.